This T cell receptor beta chain was profiled in a study of radiation and T cells in renal cell carcinoma. Background on the study: Nephrectomy followed 15 Gy stereotactic body radiation by 4 weeks.

Study-wide results and limits: From baseline, blood top tumor clonotypes peaked at 2 weeks post-radiation.

Time point in this sample: baseline pretreatment blood. Treatment in this sample: 15 Gy SBRT to primary tumor, nephrectomy 4 weeks later. After SBRT, blood was collected at 2 and 4 weeks, plus baseline. This renal cell carcinoma was of the clear cell type. Measured with immunoSEQ multiplex PCR; TCRdb has only the in-frame clones, and not every one. The sample has approximately 140,000 clones, less than 90% seen once. The CDR3 is made up of 17 amino acids. J lost 2 bases, V lost 6 bases, and 8 bases had no gene match. Looked up from germline, CDR1 is MNHEY and CDR2 is SMNVEV (reference sequence). Comment on this clone: The antigen is unknown.

J is TRBJ1-4 and V is TRBV27; 11 positions agree with TRBD1. This specimen consisted of blood, obtained from a patient whose treatment included radiotherapy and nephrectomy. This clonotype originated in a woman aged 45-65 years with renal cell carcinoma. The CDR3 reads CASRDRGRSSTNEKLFF. CDR3 sequence (DNA): TGTGCCAGCAGGGACAGGGGGCGTTCGTCCACTAATGAAAAACTGTTTTTT.